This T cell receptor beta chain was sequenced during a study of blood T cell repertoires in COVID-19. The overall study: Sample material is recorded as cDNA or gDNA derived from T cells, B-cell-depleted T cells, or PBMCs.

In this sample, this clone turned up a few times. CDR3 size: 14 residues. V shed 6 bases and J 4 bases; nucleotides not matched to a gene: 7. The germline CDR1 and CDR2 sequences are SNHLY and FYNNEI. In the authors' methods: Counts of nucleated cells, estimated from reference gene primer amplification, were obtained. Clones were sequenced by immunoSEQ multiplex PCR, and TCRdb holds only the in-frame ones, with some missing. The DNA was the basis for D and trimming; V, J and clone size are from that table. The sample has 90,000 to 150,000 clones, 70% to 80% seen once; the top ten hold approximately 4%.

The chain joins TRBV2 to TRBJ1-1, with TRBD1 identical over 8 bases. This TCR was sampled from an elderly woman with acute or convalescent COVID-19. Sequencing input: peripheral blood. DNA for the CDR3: TGTGCCAGCAGCTATCAGGGGGCCGGCACTGAAGCTTTCTTT. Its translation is CASSYQGAGTEAFF.